The clone carrying this T cell receptor (beta chain) was detected a few times. The antigen remains undetermined. Aged roughly 6 to 100, donors were systemically healthy Caucasians from Russia. Each donor gave approximately 9.5 milliliters of peripheral blood. A second about 6 to 11 cycle PCR used barcoded and J-beta primers. The template-switch adaptor was a 5' adaptor with 12 random nucleotides. It tagged each cDNA molecule. Via MiXCR, TCRdb re-called the 5' RACE reads, giving one row per CDR3 protein. Of 1,300,000 or so distinct CDR3 sequences in the sample, approximately 59% are singletons; the top ten hold under 8.5%. This sample was included in a study of blood T cells in healthy people across ages. Findings of the study overall: Long-lived donors exceeded aged donors in naive CD4+ cells and diversity.

The V and J ends lost 7 bases and 2 bases respectively, with 18 bases between them. The CDR3 is 17 amino acids. CDR1 is ENHRY, CDR2 SYGVKD, per germline. Sequencing input: blood. The chain carries TRBV10-3 and TRBJ2-6; D is perhaps TRBD1 (6 bases). The receptor was isolated from a young man in good health. The CDR3 nucleotides read TGTGCCATCAAAAATAGGACAGTTCTGCCTGGGGCCAACGTCCTGACTTTC. This encodes CAIKNRTVLPGANVLTF.